The 25 T cell receptor beta chains below were found in one sample sequenced in a study of blood T cells in healthy people across ages. A sample-barcoded 5' primer and a J-beta primer mix were used in a second PCR of roughly 6 to 11 cycles. TCRdb processed the 5' RACE reads anew with MiXCR; each CDR3 protein has one entry. The repertoire holds 1.5 million to 2 million distinct CDR3 sequences, with roughly two fifths as singletons. Sequenced: blood. The receptors originated from a human donor in good health.

This clonotype was observed a handful of times. The chain joins TRBV2 to TRBJ2-5; the D gene is possibly TRBD1 (5 bases). This CDR3 contains 13 residues. Germline CDR1 SNHLY, CDR2 FYNNEI. V lost 8 bases, J lost 0 bases, and 10 bases lay in between. The CDR3 loop reads CASFTTDQETQYF. DNA for the CDR3: TGTGCCAGCTTCACGACAGACCAAGAGACCCAGTACTTC.

This clonotype came up a few times. V gene TRBV9 combines with J gene TRBJ2-7, with TRBD2 as a possible D gene (5 bases). Trimming pared 0 bases from V and 0 bases from J, leaving 10 bases between. Per germline, CDR1 SGDLS and CDR2 YYNGEE. The CDR3 loop spans 15 amino acids. The CDR3 DNA reads TGTGCCAGCAGCGTAGGGCTAGCCTACTCCTACGAGCAGTACTTC. This sequence encodes CASSVGLAYSYEQYF.

The J gene is TRBJ2-1, the V gene TRBV28; 9 bases are shared with TRBD1. CDR3 length: 16 amino acids. CDR1 is MDHEN and CDR2 is SYDVKM in the germline V gene. V lost 5 bases to trimming and J lost 7 bases; unmatched junction nucleotides: 12. The CDR3: CASSRKPGTGNNEQFF. DNA of the CDR3: TGTGCCAGCAGTCGAAAACCCGGGACAGGGAATAATGAGCAGTTCTTC.

The chain couples TRBV6-2 or TRBV6-3 to TRBJ2-7, with D uncertain. The length of the CDR3 is 14 residues. Deletions cut 3 bases from V and 2 bases from J, with 11 bases between. The germline CDR1 and CDR2 sequences are MNHEY and SVGEGT. The CDR3 reads CASSYLPATYEQYF. In DNA, the CDR3 is TGTGCCAGCAGTTATCTACCAGCTACCTACGAGCAGTACTTC.

The gene calls are TRBV4-1 and TRBJ2-1, with D possibly called TRBD1 or TRBD2 (5 bases each). The CDR3 sequence is 16 residues long. The germline V and J ends were trimmed by 0 bases and 7 bases, with 16 bases remaining between them. CDR1 is MGHRA and CDR2 is YSYEKL in the germline V gene. CDR3 sequence (DNA): TGCGCCAGCAGCCAAGATGGGGACCTAAACGGGAATGAGCAGTTCTTC. Protein: CASSQDGDLNGNEQFF.

V is TRBV6-2 or TRBV6-3 and J is TRBJ1-2, with D possibly TRBD1 on 6 matching bases. V was clipped by 0 bases and J by 5 bases, with 13 bases between them. The CDR3 has 15 residues. The germline gives CDR1 MNHEY, CDR2 SVGEGT. CDR3 sequence (DNA): TGTGCCAGCAGTTACTCGCCGGCAGGGGCATATGGCTACACCTTC. Translating gives CASSYSPAGAYGYTF.

This sequence joins TRBV6-1 and TRBJ2-7, with TRBD2 matching 8 bases. This CDR3 spans 18 amino acids. From germline, CDR1 is MNHNS and CDR2 SASEGT. V shed 4 bases, J shed 5 bases, and the junction held 19 bases outside the gene matches. CDR3 sequence reads: CASSVNGGGAGVADEQYF. DNA for the CDR3: TGTGCCAGCAGTGTGAACGGCGGGGGAGCGGGGGTGGCGGACGAGCAGTACTTC.

This clonotype was picked up many times. The gene calls are TRBV6-6 and TRBJ2-5, with D perhaps matching TRBD1 or TRBD2 (5 bases each). The CDR3 is made up of 13 amino acids. V was clipped by 8 bases and J by 5 bases, with 15 bases between them. Germline V gene lookup returns CDR1 MNHNY and CDR2 SVGAGI (reference sequence). CDR3 amino acids: CASEGSLDETQYF. In DNA, the CDR3 is TGTGCCAGCGAGGGGTCCTTGGATGAGACCCAGTACTTC.

The rearrangement uses TRBV29-1 and TRBJ1-1; TRBD1 matches at 7 bases. Germline V CDR1 and CDR2: SQVTM, ANQGSEA. The ends lost 5 bases at V and 5 bases at J; junction bases unmatched: 8. CDR3 length: 13 residues. The CDR3 reads CSVRLFRGTEAFF. CDR3 DNA sequence: TGCAGCGTTCGACTTTTCAGGGGGACTGAAGCTTTCTTT.

In its sample, this clonotype was seen a few times. CDR3 protein: CASSQSGTGYEQYF. In nucleotides, the CDR3 is TGTGCCAGCAGCCAATCCGGGACAGGCTACGAGCAGTACTTC. The chain recombines TRBV7-9 with TRBJ2-4; the match to TRBD1 covers 8 bases. The J call may be faulty, since TRBJ2-7 better matches the DNA end. Germline assignment: CDR1 SEHNR and CDR2 FQNEAQ (reference sequence). The CDR3 has 14 residues.

The chain employs TRBV5-1 and TRBJ2-3; TRBD2 aligns across 12 bases. Trimming removed 4 bases from V and 3 bases from J; junction bases left unmatched: 6. The CDR3 length is 16 residues. CDR1 and CDR2 from the germline V gene are SGHRS and YFSETQ. CDR3 sequence reads: CASSVTLAGGTDTQYF. CDR3 coding DNA: TGCGCCAGCAGCGTCACACTAGCGGGGGGAACAGATACGCAGTATTTT.

The table lists this clonotype with a count of one. This sequence joins TRBV7-2 and TRBJ1-6; tentatively, D is TRBD1 (6 bases). In germline, CDR1 is SGHTA, CDR2 FQGNSA. This CDR3 spans 11 amino acids. Trimming stripped 10 bases from V and 8 bases from J, with 9 bases between. The CDR3 bases are TGTGCCACCAACAGGGATTCACCCCTCCACTTT. This encodes CATNRDSPLHF.

About this clonotype: A read error may produce the germline difference seen at one junction end. J is TRBJ2-4 and V is TRBV5-1, with D possibly being TRBD2 (6 bases). Germline V gene lookup returns CDR1 SGHRS and CDR2 YFSETQ. The CDR3 sequence is 18 residues long. The CDR3 bases are TGCGCCAGCAGCCCAACCCGCGGGGTCGAGAGAGCCAAAAACATGCAGTACTTC. It yields the protein CASSPTRGVERAKNMQYF. Using reference TRBV5-1 and TRBJ2-4 for the parts outside the CDR3, the full variable domain is KAGVTQTPRYLIKTRGQQVTLSCSPISGHRSVSWYQQTPGQGLQFLFEYFSETQRNKGNFPGRFSGRQFSNSRSEMNVSTLELGDSALYLCASSPTRGVERAKNMQYFGAGTRLSVL.

The V gene is TRBV28, the J gene TRBJ2-4; 7 bases map to TRBD1. Germline assignment: CDR1 MDHEN and CDR2 SYDVKM. The CDR3 runs to 16 residues. The J segment lost 0 bases and the V segment lost 5 bases, leaving 7 bases of the junction unmatched. In DNA, the CDR3 is TGTGCCAGCAGTGGGACAGCGCCTTTAGCCAAAAACATTCAGTACTTC. Translating gives CASSGTAPLAKNIQYF.

CDR3 sequence (DNA): TGCGCCATTTCGAGCGGGGGTTATTCGGGGGATACGCAGTATTTT. Amino acids: CAISSGGYSGDTQYF. The chain carries TRBV5-1 and TRBJ2-3; 8 nucleotides align to TRBD2. This CDR3 is 15 amino acids long. The germline V gene has CDR1 SGHRS and CDR2 YFSETQ. The ends lost 9 bases at V and 6 bases at J; junction bases unmatched: 15.

The V call is TRBV7-2, the J call TRBJ2-3; 10 nucleotides line up with TRBD2. This CDR3 comprises 17 residues. Germline values: CDR1 SGHTA, CDR2 FQGNSA. V lost 0 bases to trimming and J lost 4 bases; unmatched junction nucleotides: 7. The chain's CDR3 is CASSLAAGLAGADTQYF. The CDR3 nucleotides read TGTGCCAGCAGCTTAGCGGCAGGGCTAGCGGGGGCAGATACGCAGTATTTT.

The CDR3 loop reads CASSRTIKTGEAFF. The CDR3 DNA reads as TGTGCCAGCAGTCGCACCATTAAGACAGGTGAAGCTTTCTTT. This chain links TRBV6-5 with TRBJ1-1; tentatively, D is TRBD1 (6 bases). The CDR3 has 14 amino acids. Germline CDR1 MNHEY, CDR2 SVGAGI. V lost 5 bases and J 7 bases, leaving 17 bases between the germline ends.

This clonotype has a count of ten or more. The chain has TRBV28 and TRBJ2-4, with D maybe TRBD2 (5 bases). This CDR3 has 18 residues. Trimming removed 6 bases at V and 0 bases at J, with 21 bases between. CDR1 MDHEN and CDR2 SYDVKM come from the germline V gene. CDR3 bases: TGTGCCAGCAGCCGCTTGAGGGTCCTCCTCGGAGCCAAAAACATTCAGTACTTC. Amino acids: CASSRLRVLLGAKNIQYF.

The chain uses TRBV7-8 and TRBJ2-1; the match to TRBD2 covers 13 bases. The CDR3 is 16 amino acids. Germline values: CDR1 SGHVS, CDR2 FQNEAQ. The J segment lost 8 bases and the V segment lost 5 bases, leaving 9 bases of the junction unmatched. The CDR3 region has the DNA TGTGCCAGCAGCCAACGACTAGCGGGGGGACCGGATGAGCAGTTCTTC. Translating gives CASSQRLAGGPDEQFF.

This clonotype was counted only a few times. The J gene is TRBJ2-5, the V gene TRBV18, with no clear D. Trimming left V 3 bases short and J 4 bases short, with 9 bases between. The CDR3 loop spans 13 amino acids. From germline, CDR1 is KGHSH and CDR2 LQKENI. The DNA for the CDR3 is TGTGCCAGCTCACCGAAGGAAATAGAGACCCAGTACTTC. Translation: CASSPKEIETQYF.

This rearrangement joins TRBV28 to TRBJ2-3; 9 bases align to TRBD2. This CDR3 spans 16 amino acids. Germline lookup yields CDR1 MDHEN and CDR2 SYDVKM. V shed 7 bases, J shed 2 bases, and the junction held 10 bases outside the gene matches. This CDR3 reads CASTVSRGGVTDTQYF. In DNA form, the CDR3 reads TGTGCCAGCACCGTATCGCGGGGGGGGGTCACAGATACGCAGTATTTT.

The chain employs TRBV5-5 and TRBJ2-1; 8 bases agree with TRBD1. Looked up from germline, CDR1 is SGHKS and CDR2 is YYEKEE (reference sequence). V shed 0 bases, J shed 5 bases, and the junction held 4 bases outside the gene matches. The CDR3 is made up of 15 amino acids. The CDR3 sequence: CASSLGQGPHNEQFF. CDR3 bases: TGTGCCAGCAGCTTGGGACAGGGGCCGCACAATGAGCAGTTCTTC. The full variable domain, rest sourced from reference TRBV5-5 and TRBJ2-1, is DAGVTQSPTHLIKTRGQQVTLRCSPISGHKSVSWYQQVLGQGPQFIFQYYEKEERGRGNFPDRFSARQFPNYSSELNVNALLLGDSALYLCASSLGQGPHNEQFFGPGTRLTVL.

The chain couples TRBV5-1 to TRBJ2-2; 8 bases map to TRBD2. CDR3 length: 17 residues. CDR1 and CDR2 from the germline V gene are SGHRS and YFSETQ. With 5 bases clipped from V and 0 bases from J, the junction kept 9 bases outside the gene matches. The CDR3: CASSSVQGLANTGELFF. CDR3 bases: TGCGCCAGCAGTTCAGTTCAGGGACTAGCGAACACCGGGGAGCTGTTTTTT. The full variable domain, with the rest looked up from reference TRBV5-1 and TRBJ2-2, is KAGVTQTPRYLIKTRGQQVTLSCSPISGHRSVSWYQQTPGQGLQFLFEYFSETQRNKGNFPGRFSGRQFSNSRSEMNVSTLELGDSALYLCASSSVQGLANTGELFFGEGSRLTVL.

This clonotype has a handful of counts. The V call is TRBV7-2, the J call TRBJ2-3; D may be TRBD2 (6 bases). This CDR3 is built from 15 residues. V lost 5 bases to trimming and J lost 1 base, with 13 bases between them. Germline V CDR1 and CDR2: SGHTA, FQGNSA. The CDR3, as DNA: TGTGCCAGCAGCACCGGGACTCCCCGCACAGATACGCAGTATTTT. Translation gives CASSTGTPRTDTQYF.

The genes are TRBV14 and TRBJ1-1, with TRBD1 identical over 7 bases. Trimming took 4 bases from V and 0 from J; bases not matched to a gene: 14. Germline CDR1 SGHDN, CDR2 FVKESK. The CDR3 covers 18 residues. The CDR3 spells CASSPPWTGLTLNTEAFF. The CDR3 nucleotides read TGTGCCAGCAGCCCCCCATGGACAGGACTAACCTTGAACACTGAAGCTTTCTTT. Supplemented by reference TRBV14 and TRBJ1-1, the full variable domain reads EAGVTQFPSHSVIEKGQTVTLRCDPISGHDNLYWYRRVMGKEIKFLLHFVKESKQDESGMPNNRFLAERTGGTYSTLKVQPAELEDSGVYFCASSPPWTGLTLNTEAFFGQGTRLTVV.